This T cell receptor beta chain came from a study of spatial heterogeneity in lung cancer. All TCR cDNA molecules were individually tagged with a unique molecular identifier. TCRdb reprocessed the 5' RACE reads with MiXCR, giving one entry per CDR3 protein. The sample carries over 50,000 distinct CDR3 sequences, approximately 6% recorded once. V shed 0 bases and J shed 6 bases, with 12 bases lying between them. Germline CDR1 LGHNA, CDR2 YNFKEQ. CDR3 length equals 15 residues. This clonotype was seen a handful of times. As yet, its antigen is unknown. Study outcomes and limitations: Resection saw ubiquitous expanded tumor TCRs appear in blood more than follow-up did.

Time point: sample taken at primary tumor resection. Sequencing covered unsorted whole RNA taken from tumor, nontumor lung or frozen PBMC. J is TRBJ1-5 and V is TRBV4-2; D not certain. The TCR sequence derives from a female donor with early-stage non-small cell lung cancer. The input for sequencing was PBMCs, taken at surgery. The CDR3 spells CASSQEPGRLQPQHF. For the CDR3, the DNA is TGTGCCAGCAGCCAAGAACCGGGAAGACTTCAGCCCCAGCATTTT.